The next 3 T cell receptor beta chains were all read from a single sample in a study of blood T cells in healthy people across ages. With a J-beta primer mix and a sample-barcoded 5' primer, a second PCR ran 7 to 11 cycles. TCRdb reanalysed the 5' RACE reads using MiXCR and keeps one entry per CDR3 protein. The table has hundreds of thousands of distinct CDR3 sequences, under 45% seen once. The sample comprised blood. All receptors come from a man aged 55 to 70 in good health.

This sequence joins TRBV7-9 and TRBJ1-4; D remains unclear. This CDR3 contains 14 residues. From germline, CDR1 is SEHNR and CDR2 FQNEAQ (reference sequence). The V end lost 5 bases, the J end lost 10 bases, and 17 bases lay between the germline ends. The CDR3 nucleotides are TGTGCCAGCAGCGAGACCGAGCTGACTGGAAAACTGTTTTTT. Translating gives CASSETELTGKLFF.

The chain is built from TRBV6-2 or TRBV6-3 and TRBJ1-2; no definite D call. Trimming left V 2 bases short and J 5 bases short, with 9 bases between. Germline V gene lookup returns CDR1 MNHEY and CDR2 SVGEGT. This CDR3 comprises 13 residues. The CDR3 spells CASSYGTEYGYTF. The CDR3 DNA is TGTGCCAGCAGTTACGGCACCGAATATGGCTACACCTTC.

This chain joins TRBV7-2 and TRBJ2-7; no firm D call. CDR3 length equals 15 residues. The germline V and J ends were trimmed by 6 bases and 2 bases, with 17 bases remaining between them. Germline V lookup: CDR1 SGHTA, CDR2 FQGNSA. CDR3 sequence: CASRQQYSPAYEQYF. CDR3 sequence (DNA): TGTGCCAGCAGACAACAATACTCGCCAGCCTACGAGCAGTACTTC.